The clone carrying this TCR beta chain was detected only a few times. This sample is part of a study of regulatory T cells in long-lasting Graves disease. Specified time point: newly diagnosed GD, antithyroid drugs for less than 3 months. Isolated PBMC RNA provided the starting material for the TCR library. This CDR3 is 16 amino acids long. The germline CDR1 and CDR2 sequences are SGHDT and YYEEEE. V lost 4 bases and J lost 0; bases outside the gene matches: 8. Researchers made TCR beta libraries by using iRepertoire HTBI primers and running Arm-PCR on CDR3 regions. One entry per CDR3 protein results from TCRdb running MiXCR on the multiplex PCR reads. Here the sample spans hundreds of thousands of distinct CDR3 sequences, around 15% being singletons. A further study also used this sample, focusing on T cells in Graves' hyperthyroidism and ophthalmopathy.

The origin of this receptor is a woman in her twenties or thirties with Graves disease. The chain joins TRBV5-6 to TRBJ2-7; TRBD1 matches at 9 bases. This sample comprised peripheral blood mononuclear cells (PBMCs), obtained at new diagnosis, from a patient treated with antithyroid drugs. The CDR3 nucleotides are TGTGCCAGCAGCCCGGCTGTGACAGGGGGCTCCTACGAGCAGTACTTC. It translates to CASSPAVTGGSYEQYF.